The 5 T cell receptor beta chains given below trace back to one sample, sequenced in a study of blood T cell repertoires in COVID-19. Libraries were prepared by immunoSEQ multiplex PCR; TCRdb keeps only in-frame clonotypes and omits some of them. This sample has roughly 250,000 clones, with approximately 83% found just once. Specimen: peripheral blood. These receptors were obtained from a man aged 50 or older with active or convalescent COVID-19.

About this clone itself: A much larger clone differs by one base, so this may be a read error. The CDR3 DNA reads as TGTGCCAGCAGCTTACGGGGGAACACTGAAGCTTTCTTT. It yields the protein CASSLRGNTEAFF. This chain joins TRBV7-2 and TRBJ1-1; D is unresolved. The CDR3 runs 13 residues. Trimming removed 2 bases at V and 1 base at J, with 5 bases between. Germline CDR1 SGHTA, CDR2 FQGNSA.

The table lists this clone with a few counts. The rearrangement links TRBV6-2 or TRBV6-3 to TRBJ2-3, with TRBD2 identical over 12 bases. The CDR3 contains 17 residues. Trimming cost V 2 bases and J 2 bases; bases outside gene matches: 5. Germline values: CDR1 MNHEY, CDR2 SVGEGT. CDR3 bases: TGTGCCAGCAGTTACGGGGCTAGCGGGGGGGCCACAGATACGCAGTATTTT. The encoded protein is CASSYGASGGATDTQYF.

The V and J genes are TRBV9 and TRBJ1-1, with 8 bases lining up with TRBD1. The germline V gene has CDR1 SGDLS and CDR2 YYNGEE. CDR3 length: 14 residues. The V gene end was trimmed by 2 bases and the J gene end by 5 bases; junction bases not matched to a gene: 5. The CDR3 region is CASSVGQGGTEAFF. As DNA, the CDR3 is TGTGCCAGCAGCGTCGGACAGGGCGGTACTGAAGCTTTCTTT.

CDR3 region: CAINPPAANEQYF. CDR3 bases: TGTGCCATCAACCCCCCAGCGGCAAACGAGCAGTACTTC. The V and J genes are TRBV2 and TRBJ2-7, with D maybe TRBD2 (5 bases). The CDR3 runs 13 residues. Trimming removed 10 bases at V and 5 bases at J, with 18 bases between. Germline values: CDR1 SNHLY, CDR2 FYNNEI. The full variable domain, its missing parts supplied by reference TRBV2 and TRBJ2-7, is EPEVTQTPSHQVTQMGQEVILRCVPISNHLYFYWYRQILGQKVEFLVSFYNNEISEKSEIFDDQFSVERPDGSNFTLKIRSTKLEDSAMYFCAINPPAANEQYFGPGTRLTVT.

This clone was seen once. The CDR3 sequence is CATANGRGETQYF. The CDR3 region has the DNA TGTGCCACCGCAAATGGGAGGGGGGAGACCCAGTACTTC. The rearrangement joins TRBV24-1 to TRBJ2-5; D is possibly TRBD2 (7 bases). V was clipped by 9 bases and J by 5 bases, with 15 bases between them. The CDR3 length is 13 residues. Per the germline V gene, CDR1 is KGHDR and CDR2 is SFDVKD.